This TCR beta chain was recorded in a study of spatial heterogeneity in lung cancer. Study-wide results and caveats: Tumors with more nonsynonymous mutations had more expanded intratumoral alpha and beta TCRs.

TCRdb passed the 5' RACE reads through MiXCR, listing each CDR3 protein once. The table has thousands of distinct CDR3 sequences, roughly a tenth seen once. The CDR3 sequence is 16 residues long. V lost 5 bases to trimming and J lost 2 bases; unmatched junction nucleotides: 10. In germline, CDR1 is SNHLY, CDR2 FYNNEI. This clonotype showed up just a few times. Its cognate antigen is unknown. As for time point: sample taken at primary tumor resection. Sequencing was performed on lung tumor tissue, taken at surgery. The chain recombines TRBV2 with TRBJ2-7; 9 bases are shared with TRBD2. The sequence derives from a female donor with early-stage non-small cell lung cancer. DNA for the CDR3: TGTGCCAGCAGTTCTTCCGGGACTAGCAAGGCCTACGAGCAGTACTTC. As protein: CASSSSGTSKAYEQYF.